Below, 29 T cell receptor beta chains from the same sample are listed, as sequenced in a study of T-cell reconstitution after alpha-beta-depleted transplantation in children. Preparation of the TCRbeta library was carried out with unique molecular identifiers. TCRdb re-derived calls from the PCR reads in MiXCR, one entry per CDR3 protein. Altogether about 280,000 distinct CDR3 sequences are present, 11% being singletons, with the ten largest covering roughly a quarter. Specimen: peripheral blood, collected 180 days after TCRalphabeta/CD19-depleted stem cell transplant. These receptors all stem from a male patient between 2 and 10 years old who had a stem cell transplant for chronic granulomatous disease, so the T cells may come from the graft donor.

This clonotype was observed many times. This chain connects TRBV5-1 to TRBJ2-4, with TRBD1 as a possible D gene (6 bases). Per germline, CDR1 SGHRS and CDR2 YFSETQ. V dropped 0 bases and J dropped 9 bases, with 22 bases sitting between them. This CDR3 has 17 amino acids. CDR3 amino acids: CASSLDDRPLITSIQYF. CDR3 bases: TGCGCCAGCAGCTTGGACGACAGGCCCCTTATAACTAGCATTCAGTACTTC.

This clonotype was counted ten times or more. CDR3 sequence reads: CASSRGTNQPQHF. In DNA form, the CDR3 reads TGTGCCAGCAGTCGGGGCACAAATCAGCCCCAGCATTTT. V usage is TRBV9 and J usage is TRBJ1-5, with D perhaps TRBD1 (5 bases). Trimming left V 5 bases short and J 4 bases short, with 10 bases between. This CDR3 contains 13 residues. CDR1 and CDR2 from the germline V gene are SGDLS and YYNGEE.

This clonotype has ten or more counts. V gene TRBV25-1 combines with J gene TRBJ2-2; D may be TRBD1 (6 bases). The CDR3 sequence is 15 residues long. Looked up from germline, CDR1 is MGHDK and CDR2 is SYGVNS. V lost 2 bases and J lost 3, with 10 bases in between. This CDR3 is CASSELSGDTGELFF. DNA for the CDR3: TGTGCCAGCAGTGAACTGTCAGGGGACACCGGGGAGCTGTTTTTT.

In its sample, this clonotype was seen many times. The gene calls are TRBV20-1 and TRBJ2-7; D unclear. Germline V CDR1 and CDR2: DFQATT, SNEGSKA (reference sequence). This CDR3 has 11 residues. Between the trimmed V and J ends, which lost 6 bases and 1 base, there was a span of 7 bases. The CDR3 coding sequence is TGCAGTGCGGTAAAGTCCTACGAGCAGTACTTC. Amino acids: CSAVKSYEQYF.

This clonotype occurred once. The CDR3 loop reads CASSPTGRPEAFF. The CDR3 nucleotides read TGTGCCAGTAGTCCGACAGGGCGGCCTGAAGCTTTCTTT. The chain is built from TRBV19 and TRBJ1-1, with 7 bases aligning to TRBD1. The length of the CDR3 is 13 residues. The V and J ends lost 5 bases and 6 bases, in that order; junction bases with no gene match: 6. Germline-derived CDR1 and CDR2 are LNHDA and SQIVND (reference sequence).

This clonotype has ten or more counts. This chain uses TRBV19 with TRBJ2-7; unclear D gene. The germline V and J ends were trimmed by 9 bases and 3 bases, with 18 bases remaining between them. The CDR3 contains 14 residues. The germline CDR1 and CDR2 sequences are LNHDA and SQIVND (reference sequence). This chain's CDR3 is CASSDPGRSYEQYF. CDR3 nucleotides: TGTGCCAGCTCAGATCCGGGCAGGAGCTACGAGCAGTACTTC.

This clonotype was observed at least ten times. V and J are TRBV29-1 and TRBJ2-3, with 8 bases matching TRBD1. Germline V CDR1 and CDR2: SQVTM, ANQGSEA. V shed 4 bases and J 8 bases; nucleotides not matched to a gene: 17. The CDR3 spans 16 residues. The CDR3 coding sequence is TGCAGCGTTGCGCCGGACAGGGTTTTGGGAGCGCTTACGCAGTATTTT. As protein: CSVAPDRVLGALTQYF.

This clonotype was seen ten or more times. The rearrangement joins TRBV12-3 or TRBV12-4 to TRBJ1-6; 10 bases fit TRBD1. There are 14 residues in the CDR3. The trim removed 5 bases at V and 13 bases at J, leaving 8 bases unmatched. The CDR3 DNA reads TGTGCCAGCAGTAGGTCCGGGACAGGGGCGCCCCTCCACTTT. Protein product: CASSRSGTGAPLHF.

This clonotype was detected a few times. The rearrangement uses TRBV2 and TRBJ2-1, with a weak D call TRBD1 (7 bases). Trimming shortened V by 11 bases and J by 12 bases, and 29 bases separated the two germline ends. The CDR3 contains 15 residues. CDR1 and CDR2 (germline): SNHLY, FYNNEI. CDR3 protein: CAEKGGRGIRKGQFF. The CDR3 DNA is TGTGCCGAAAAGGGGGGCAGGGGGATCCGCAAGGGGCAGTTCTTC.

This clonotype was picked up many times. This rearrangement joins TRBV5-1 to TRBJ2-2, with D unresolved. The CDR3 totals 11 residues. Germline CDR1 is SGHRS and CDR2 is YFSETQ. V dropped 4 bases and J dropped 6 bases, with 4 bases sitting between them. Written as DNA, the CDR3 is TGCGCCAGCAGCGAGTCCGGGGAGCTGTTTTTT. It is translated as CASSESGELFF.

This clonotype was picked up many times. The chain carries TRBV29-1 and TRBJ2-6; D not resolved. V shed 7 bases and J shed 2 bases, with 6 bases lying between them. The CDR3 spans 12 residues. Germline V CDR1 and CDR2: SQVTM, ANQGSEA. The CDR3 bases are TGCAGCGCTCGAACTGGGGCCAACGTCCTGACTTTC. This sequence encodes CSARTGANVLTF.

Comments on this clonotype: A read error is possible here, since a much larger clone lies one base away. CDR3: CARSPNMNTEAFF. In DNA form, the CDR3 reads TGTGCCCGCAGCCCTAACATGAACACTGAAGCTTTCTTT. The chain links TRBV11-3 to TRBJ1-1; D is undetermined. Germline lookup yields CDR1 SGHNT and CDR2 YENEEA. The CDR3 consists of 13 residues. Filled out from reference TRBV11-3 and TRBJ1-1, the complete variable domain reads EAGVVQSPRYKIIEKKQPVAFWCNPISGHNTLYWYLQNLGQGPELLIRYENEEAVDDSQLPKDRFSAERLKGVDSTLKIQPAELGDSAVYLCARSPNMNTEAFFGQGTRLTVV.

This clonotype was recorded at least ten times. The chain couples TRBV28 to TRBJ2-5; weak D call: TRBD2 (7 bases). CDR3 size: 14 residues. Per germline, CDR1 MDHEN and CDR2 SYDVKM. V dropped 7 bases and J dropped 0 bases, with 12 bases sitting between them. CDR3 coding DNA: TGTGCCAGCATGGAGGGGGGGGACCAAGAGACCCAGTACTTC. This gives the protein CASMEGGDQETQYF.

This clonotype came up many times. The chain is built from TRBV4-1 and TRBJ2-1, with 16 bases identical to TRBD2. This CDR3 has 15 residues. Germline V CDR1 and CDR2: MGHRA, YSYEKL. Unmatched junction bases numbered 1, after V lost 4 bases and J lost 7 bases. CDR3 residues: CASSPGLAGGNEQFF. The DNA of the CDR3 is TGCGCCAGCAGCCCGGGACTAGCGGGGGGGAATGAGCAGTTCTTC.

This clonotype was seen at least ten times. The rearrangement links TRBV11-1 to TRBJ2-3; TRBD1 aligns across 8 bases. Germline V gene data show CDR1 as SGHAT and CDR2 as FQDESV (reference sequence). The CDR3 consists of 19 residues. V gave up 5 bases and J gave up 3 bases; unmatched junction bases: 19. The CDR3 protein is CASSIHLLQGAHRTDTQYF. In DNA, the CDR3 is TGTGCCAGCAGCATACACCTTCTTCAGGGGGCCCATCGAACAGATACGCAGTATTTT.

As concerns this clonotype: A much larger clonotype is one base distant, so this may be a read error. The chain couples TRBV5-1 to TRBJ1-2; 9 bases map to TRBD1. CDR3 length: 15 residues. In germline, CDR1 is SGHRS, CDR2 YFSETQ. CDR3 nucleotides: TGCGCCAGCAGCTCGGGACAGGGCGATAACCATGGCTACACCTTC. Translated: CASSSGQGDNHGYTF.

This clonotype showed up many times. V gene TRBV3-1 combines with J gene TRBJ2-3; D not resolved. V was pared by 0 bases and J by 4 bases, with 11 bases between. The CDR3 is 15 residues long. The V gene's germline CDR1 is LGHDT and CDR2 YNNKEL (reference sequence). The CDR3 reads CASSQDLPRADTQYF. The CDR3 coding sequence is TGTGCCAGCAGCCAAGATCTCCCTCGTGCAGATACGCAGTATTTT.

This clonotype was picked up many times. The chain uses TRBV28 and TRBJ2-7; TRBD1 matches 7 bases. V lost 7 bases to trimming and J lost 0 bases; unmatched junction nucleotides: 9. CDR3 size: 15 residues. CDR1 and CDR2 (germline): MDHEN, SYDVKM. The CDR3 loop reads CASTSSTGDSYEQYF. In DNA form, the CDR3 reads TGTGCCAGCACCTCTTCCACAGGGGACTCCTACGAGCAGTACTTC.

This clonotype was detected ten times or more. The chain recombines TRBV5-1 with TRBJ2-2; 9 nucleotides align to TRBD1. The CDR3 runs to 18 residues. Germline V lookup: CDR1 SGHRS, CDR2 YFSETQ. Trimming at V came to 4 bases and at J to 2 bases, leaving 12 bases not matched to a gene. In DNA form, the CDR3 reads TGCGCCAGCAGCGATAAACCCGGGACAGGGCTAAACACCGGGGAGCTGTTTTTT. Translation: CASSDKPGTGLNTGELFF.

This clonotype has at least ten counts. The DNA of the CDR3 is TGTGCCAGCAGTCGAACGGCAACTAATGAAAAACTGTTTTTT. Its translation is CASSRTATNEKLFF. V and J are TRBV6-1 and TRBJ1-4; no definite D call. Deletions cut 5 bases from V and 0 bases from J, with 7 bases between. Germline CDR1 is MNHNS and CDR2 is SASEGT. The CDR3 covers 14 residues.

This clonotype was counted ten times or more. The chain uses TRBV28 and TRBJ2-7; TRBD2 might be the D (6 bases). Germline values: CDR1 MDHEN, CDR2 SYDVKM. The CDR3 length is 14 residues. V gave up 3 bases and J gave up 0 bases, with 9 bases separating them. CDR3 protein: CASSLGGISYEQYF. CDR3 nucleotides: TGTGCCAGCAGTTTGGGCGGGATCTCCTACGAGCAGTACTTC.

Many counts were recorded for this clonotype. V usage is TRBV7-9 and J usage is TRBJ1-2; possible D gene TRBD1, 5 bases. The CDR3 runs 12 residues. Germline lookup yields CDR1 SEHNR and CDR2 FQNEAQ (reference sequence). V was shortened by 5 bases and J by 8 bases, with 12 bases between the two germline ends. CDR3 coding DNA: TGTGCCAGCAGCCTAACCGGGGCCGGCTACACCTTC. It encodes CASSLTGAGYTF.

The chain joins TRBV3-1 to TRBJ2-3; TRBD2 aligns across 11 bases. Per germline, CDR1 LGHDT and CDR2 YNNKEL (reference sequence). The CDR3 runs 19 residues. V gave up 8 bases and J gave up 0 bases; unmatched junction bases: 16. The CDR3 nucleotides are TGTGCCAGCTGCGAAGATTTTCTAGCGGGAGGTTGGAGCACAGATACGCAGTATTTT. Protein: CASCEDFLAGGWSTDTQYF.

This clonotype occurred many times. The chain's CDR3 is CASSLIRLAGSPVETQYF. CDR3 DNA: TGTGCCAGCAGTTTAATAAGACTAGCGGGATCGCCGGTGGAGACCCAGTACTTC. The chain employs TRBV12-3 or TRBV12-4 and TRBJ2-5; 11 bases align to TRBD2. The CDR3 consists of 18 residues. After removal of 2 bases from V and 5 bases from J, the junction contained 13 bases not matched to a gene.

This clonotype showed up many times. The rearrangement joins TRBV11-2 to TRBJ2-3; D is unclear. The CDR3 has 13 residues. Per germline, CDR1 SGHAT and CDR2 FQNNGV. V was pared by 5 bases and J by 2 bases, with 8 bases between. DNA for the CDR3: TGTGCCAGCAGCATTCTCCTCACAGATACGCAGTATTTT. It codes for CASSILLTDTQYF.

This clonotype has at least ten counts. V is TRBV18 and J is TRBJ2-5; no clear D gene. Germline V gene data show CDR1 as KGHSH and CDR2 as LQKENI. This CDR3 has 13 residues. V lost 3 bases to trimming and J lost 5 bases, with 10 bases between them. In DNA, the CDR3 is TGTGCCAGCTCACCGTTGGGCGCGGAGACCCAGTACTTC. This codes for CASSPLGAETQYF.

In this sample, this clonotype turned up many times. The chain uses TRBV12-3 or TRBV12-4 and TRBJ2-7, with 9 bases that match TRBD1. V lost 2 bases, J lost 5 bases, and 4 bases stayed unmatched. CDR3 length: 14 residues. The CDR3 loop is CASSLTGGFDEQYF. In nucleotides, the CDR3 is TGTGCCAGCAGTTTAACAGGGGGCTTCGACGAGCAGTACTTC.

This clonotype was recorded many times. The J gene is TRBJ2-1, the V gene TRBV12-3 or TRBV12-4, with D unresolved. V was clipped by 3 bases and J by 8 bases, with 14 bases between them. The CDR3 spans 14 residues. As DNA, the CDR3 is TGTGCCAGCAGTTTTGGAGCCCTCCCCTATGAGCAGTTCTTC. Protein product: CASSFGALPYEQFF.

This clonotype was counted at least ten times. The V call is TRBV7-9, the J call TRBJ2-3; tentative D call: TRBD2 (6 bases). Trimming removed 4 bases from V and 1 base from J, with 15 bases in between. Germline CDR1 is SEHNR and CDR2 is FQNEAQ (reference sequence). The CDR3 totals 16 residues. CDR3 in amino acids: CASSSLVGSRTDTQYF. The CDR3 nucleotides read TGTGCCAGCAGCTCATTAGTCGGGAGCCGCACAGATACGCAGTATTTT.